Detailed here is one TCR beta chain. The data originate from a study of control samples from healthy donors and cancer patients. Here immunoSEQ multiplex PCR was the method, and the copy in TCRdb shows in-frame clones only, minus some. The sample comprises 400,000 to 500,000 clones, approximately 92% of which are singletons, and 5.5% to 7.5% rests with the top ten. The germline V and J ends were trimmed by 7 bases and 2 bases, with 16 bases remaining between them. The CDR3 is 16 amino acids. Looked up from germline, CDR1 is SGHDT and CDR2 is YYEEEE. The specimen sequenced was PBMCs. V and J are TRBV5-6 and TRBJ2-6, with D unclear. The sequence was collected from a man aged 40-49 years with head and neck cancer. CDR3 coding DNA: TGTGCCAGCTCCCATCCGGCGGTAACTGGGGCCAACGTCCTGACTTTC. Encoded protein: CASSHPAVTGANVLTF.